Below, 21 T cell receptor beta chains from the same sample are listed, as sequenced in a study of T cells in Graves' hyperthyroidism and ophthalmopathy. Amplification of TCR beta CDR3 regions used RNA as the template. During a first-round RT-PCR of the TCR CDR3, the HTBI primer set was used. TCRdb itself ran the multiplex PCR reads through MiXCR, one entry per CDR3 protein. Found here are some 530,000 distinct CDR3 sequences, approximately 23% of them singletons; the top ten hold about 53%. Sequencing was performed on blood. The receptor set was obtained from a woman aged 70-85 years with Graves' ophthalmopathy.

This clonotype has at least ten counts. The rearrangement links TRBV6-1 to TRBJ1-2, with 8 bases that match TRBD1. This CDR3 comprises 17 residues. V lost 5 bases, J lost 0 bases, and 11 bases stayed unmatched. CDR1 and CDR2 (germline): MNHNS, SASEGT. The CDR3 DNA is TGTGCCAGCAGTCAGCGCCTAACAGGGGGGGCTAACTATGGCTACACCTTC. Translation: CASSQRLTGGANYGYTF.

This clonotype was detected a few times. This chain connects TRBV30 to TRBJ2-7, with 8 nucleotides matching TRBD1. Germline V gene sequence: CDR1 GTSNPN, CDR2 SVGIG (reference sequence). The CDR3 sequence is 14 residues long. V lost 5 bases, J lost 5 bases, and 11 bases stayed unmatched. The CDR3 spells CAWEKTGGVDEQYF. The DNA for the CDR3 is TGTGCCTGGGAAAAAACAGGGGGAGTGGACGAGCAGTACTTC. The full variable domain, its missing parts supplied by reference TRBV30 and TRBJ2-7, is SQTIHQWPATLVQPVGSPLSLECTVEGTSNPNLYWYRQAAGRGLQLLFYSVGIGQISSEVPQNLSASRPQDRQFILSSKKLLLSDSGFYLCAWEKTGGVDEQYFGPGTRLTVT.

The J gene is TRBJ1-5, the V gene TRBV29-1; D unresolved. The CDR3 extends over 13 amino acids. Germline assignment: CDR1 SQVTM and CDR2 ANQGSEA. Trimming pared 0 bases from V and 3 bases from J, leaving 6 bases between. DNA for the CDR3: TGCAGCGTTGAAGAGCAGGTCAATCAGCCCCAGCATTTT. Encoded protein: CSVEEQVNQPQHF.

This clonotype came up a few times. V is TRBV7-9 and J is TRBJ1-2; maybe TRBD1 (6 bases). Trimming shortened V by 7 bases and J by 2 bases, and 11 bases separated the two germline ends. The CDR3 is 13 residues long. Germline CDR1 reads SEHNR; CDR2 reads FQNEAQ (reference sequence). This CDR3 reads CASTNQGNYGYTF. The CDR3 DNA follows: TGTGCCAGCACCAACCAGGGGAACTATGGCTACACCTTC. The variable domain in full, with the rest retrieved from reference TRBV7-9 and TRBJ1-2, is DTGVSQNPRHKITKRGQNVTFRCDPISEHNRLYWYRQTLGQGPEFLTYFQNEAQLEKSRLLSDRFSAERPKGSFSTLEIQRTEQGDSAMYLCASTNQGNYGYTFGSGTRLTVV.

This clonotype showed up many times. The genes are TRBV2 and TRBJ1-2; D ambiguous. The V and J ends lost 3 bases and 4 bases respectively, with 9 bases between them. Looked up from germline, CDR1 is SNHLY and CDR2 is FYNNEI. This CDR3 is built from 13 residues. The CDR3: CASSDKVGYGYTF. The CDR3 nucleotides are TGTGCCAGCAGTGACAAGGTTGGCTATGGCTACACCTTC.

Comments on this clonotype: Relative to the germline gene, one junction end is altered; a read error may explain this. V gene TRBV5-1 combines with J gene TRBJ1-5, with D possibly being TRBD1 (5 bases). CDR3 size: 14 residues. The germline CDR1 and CDR2 sequences are SGHRS and YFSETQ. CDR3 sequence (DNA): TGTGCCAGCAGCTTGGTGGGGGGAGAACAGCCCCAGCATTTT. Translation gives CASSLVGGEQPQHF.

This clonotype was counted a few times. The J gene is TRBJ2-5, the V gene TRBV6-2 or TRBV6-3; 7 positions match TRBD2. There are 13 residues in the CDR3. Germline V CDR1 and CDR2: MNHEY, SVGEGT. With 6 bases clipped from V and 5 bases from J, the junction kept 6 bases outside the gene matches. The CDR3 sequence: CASSRTRWETQYF. The CDR3 coding sequence is TGTGCCAGCAGCCGGACTAGGTGGGAGACCCAGTACTTC.

V and J are TRBV6-2 or TRBV6-3 and TRBJ2-7; D uncertain. This CDR3 contains 13 residues. V shed 0 bases and J shed 6 bases, with 9 bases lying between them. Germline V gene data show CDR1 as MNHEY and CDR2 as SVGEGT. In DNA, the CDR3 is TGTGCCAGCAGTTACTCACAAGGGCTCGAGCAGTACTTC. The encoded protein is CASSYSQGLEQYF.

This clonotype was detected once. A much larger clone lies a single base off, so this may be a read error. CDR3 residues: CASSERQVDTQCF. For the CDR3, the DNA is TGTGCCAGCAGTGAACGGCAGGTGGATACGCAGTGTTTT. This sequence joins TRBV2 and TRBJ2-3; D gene ambiguous. Germline loops: CDR1 SNHLY, CDR2 FYNNEI. The CDR3 is made up of 13 amino acids.

This clonotype was counted ten times or more. The gene calls are TRBV2 and TRBJ1-2; 7 positions agree with TRBD1. The junction had 6 bases not matched to a gene; V was cut back by 3 bases and J by 5 bases. The germline V gene has CDR1 SNHLY and CDR2 FYNNEI. The CDR3 spans 14 residues. The CDR3 DNA is TGTGCCAGCAGTGATTTGGGCAGGGGGTATGGCTACACCTTC. The encoded protein is CASSDLGRGYGYTF.

The CDR3, as DNA: TGCGCCAGCAGCTTGGCCTCACAAGAAACCGGGGAGCTGTTTTTT. It is translated as CASSLASQETGELFF. The rearrangement links TRBV5-1 to TRBJ2-2; D is undetermined. V was trimmed by 0 bases and J by 5 bases, leaving 11 bases between them. The CDR3 spans 15 residues. CDR1 is SGHRS and CDR2 is YFSETQ in the germline V gene.

The CDR3: CSARGQGIQEKLFF. In DNA form, the CDR3 reads TGCAGTGCTAGAGGACAGGGAATACAGGAAAAACTGTTTTTT. The genes are TRBV20-1 and TRBJ1-4; 7 bases fit TRBD1. Trimming removed 1 base from V and 8 bases from J; junction bases left unmatched: 7. Germline assignment: CDR1 DFQATT and CDR2 SNEGSKA (reference sequence). There are 14 residues in the CDR3.

This clonotype was detected only a few times. The V gene is TRBV3-1, the J gene TRBJ2-7; 9 nucleotides line up with TRBD2. The germline V gene has CDR1 LGHDT and CDR2 YNNKEL (reference sequence). CDR3 length: 13 amino acids. Trimming took 7 bases from V and 9 from J; bases not matched to a gene: 10. The CDR3 region has the DNA TGTGCCAGCAAGATTAGCGGGAGAAGCGGGCAGTACTTC. Translating it yields CASKISGRSGQYF.

The CDR3, as DNA: TGTGCCAGCAGTGGGACGTTGAACACCATATATTTT. Its translation: CASSGTLNTIYF. This rearrangement joins TRBV5-5 to TRBJ1-3, with D tentatively TRBD1 (5 bases). Germline V CDR1 and CDR2: SGHKS, YYEKEE (reference sequence). CDR3 length: 12 amino acids. Trimming removed 5 bases at V and 7 bases at J, with 10 bases between.

V usage is TRBV19 and J usage is TRBJ2-1; 13 bases fit TRBD2. Germline CDR1 is LNHDA and CDR2 is SQIVND (reference sequence). J gave up 3 bases and V 5 bases, and 10 bases lay outside the gene matches. This CDR3 has 18 amino acids. CDR3 residues: CASSFQRTSGRVYNEQFF. The CDR3 DNA is TGTGCCAGTAGTTTCCAACGGACTAGCGGGAGAGTCTACAATGAGCAGTTCTTC. The full variable domain, completed using reference TRBV19 and TRBJ2-1, is DGGITQSPKYLFRKEGQNVTLSCEQNLNHDAMYWYRQDPGQGLRLIYYSQIVNDFQKGDIAEGYSVSREKKESFPLTVTSAQKNPTAFYLCASSFQRTSGRVYNEQFFGPGTRLTVL.

J is TRBJ2-7 and V is TRBV14, with D maybe TRBD1 (6 bases). Germline V gene sequence: CDR1 SGHDN, CDR2 FVKESK. Trimming shortened V by 2 bases and J by 1 base, and 9 bases separated the two germline ends. This CDR3 has 14 residues. The CDR3 coding sequence is TGTGCCAGCAGCCAACAGGGGCCGTCCTACGAGCAGTACTTC. Protein product: CASSQQGPSYEQYF.

This clonotype was counted a few times. V gene TRBV6-1 combines with J gene TRBJ1-6; D ambiguous. Looked up from germline, CDR1 is MNHNS and CDR2 is SASEGT. This CDR3 region has 13 residues. The V end was cut by 7 bases, the J end by 5 bases, with 9 bases between. The CDR3 coding sequence is TGTGCCAGCATTAGGGTTAATAATTCACCCCTCCACTTT. Encoded protein: CASIRVNNSPLHF.

The gene calls are TRBV19 and TRBJ1-1, with a possible D match to TRBD1 (5 bases). Germline CDR1 is LNHDA and CDR2 is SQIVND (reference sequence). The CDR3 is 13 amino acids. The V gene lost 4 bases and the J gene lost 5 bases, with 11 bases spanning the gap. CDR3 region: CASSRRGRTEAFF. CDR3 DNA: TGTGCCAGTAGTAGGCGGGGGAGGACTGAAGCTTTCTTT.

The CDR3 sequence is CASSLDGKEAFF. In DNA, the CDR3 is TGCGCCAGCAGCTTGGACGGGAAAGAAGCTTTCTTT. This chain links TRBV5-1 with TRBJ1-1; D is ambiguous. The CDR3 extends over 12 amino acids. Germline V gives CDR1 SGHRS, CDR2 YFSETQ. Trimming took off 0 bases at V and 8 bases at J, with 8 bases between the two ends.

The chain combines TRBV13 with TRBJ1-1; D is perhaps TRBD1 (6 bases). Trimming removed 5 bases at V and 1 base at J, with 11 bases between. The CDR3 totals 14 residues. The germline V gene has CDR1 PRHDT and CDR2 FYEKMQ (reference sequence). The CDR3 bases are TGTGCCAGCAGCACCAGGGGAGCGAACACTGAAGCTTTCTTT. Protein product: CASSTRGANTEAFF.

This clonotype has only a few counts. In nucleotides, the CDR3 is TGCGCCAGCAGCCAGAATCCAGGGGTTATACAAGGACGCTACACCTTC. It encodes CASSQNPGVIQGRYTF. The V gene is TRBV5-1, the J gene TRBJ1-2, with TRBD1 as a possible D gene (6 bases). The germline gives CDR1 SGHRS, CDR2 YFSETQ. The CDR3 totals 16 residues. Trimming pared 4 bases from V and 9 bases from J, leaving 25 bases between.